Each of the 8 T cell receptor beta chains below was sequenced from the same sample in a study of response to subunit inactivated influenza vaccine. TCRdb used MiXCR to reprocess the RT-PCR reads, holding one entry per CDR3 protein. The repertoire consists of about 610,000 distinct CDR3 sequences, with approximately 15% occurring once and the leading ten covering approximately 12%. This specimen was PBMCs from blood, taken 11 to 12 days after vaccination. These receptors all stem from a man between 45 and 60 years old who received an inactivated influenza vaccine.

This rearrangement joins TRBV18 to TRBJ2-2; D possibly matches TRBD1 or TRBD2 (5 bases each). V gave up 3 bases and J gave up 9 bases, with 11 bases separating them. This CDR3 spans 13 amino acids. In germline, CDR1 is KGHSH, CDR2 LQKENI. CDR3 amino acids: CASSPGQGRELFF. The CDR3 DNA reads as TGTGCCAGCTCACCTGGGCAGGGACGGGAGCTGTTTTTT.

This clonotype was counted ten times or more. The chain has TRBV4-3 and TRBJ2-5, with D possibly called TRBD1 or TRBD2 (6 bases each). Trimming stripped 0 bases from V and 10 bases from J, with 21 bases between. The CDR3 runs 16 residues. Germline V gene lookup returns CDR1 LGHNA and CDR2 YSLEER. The CDR3 sequence is CASSQDVSGAGSNQYF. In DNA form, the CDR3 reads TGCGCCAGCAGCCAAGATGTTTCGGGGGCCGGATCGAACCAGTACTTC.

In its sample, this clonotype was seen many times. The rearrangement joins TRBV12-3 or TRBV12-4 to TRBJ2-2; D is perhaps TRBD2 (6 bases). Trimming shortened V by 7 bases and J by 0 bases, and 15 bases separated the two germline ends. This CDR3 is 16 amino acids long. The CDR3 region has the DNA TGTGCCAGCACCATACGGACGGGGGCGAACACCGGGGAGCTGTTTTTT. Translated, it gives CASTIRTGANTGELFF.

Here the CDR3 reads CAHDRTGSPLHF. DNA of the CDR3: TGTGCCCATGACCGGACGGGCTCACCCCTCCACTTT. The rearrangement uses TRBV30 and TRBJ1-6; D gene uncertain. In germline, CDR1 is GTSNPN, CDR2 SVGIG (reference sequence). The CDR3 length is 12 residues. V was clipped by 8 bases and J by 10 bases, with 15 bases between them.

This clonotype has a handful of counts. The V and J genes are TRBV7-9 and TRBJ1-6; 7 positions agree with TRBD1. The trim removed 3 bases at V and 13 bases at J, leaving 12 bases unmatched. CDR1 and CDR2 (germline): SEHNR, FQNEAQ (reference sequence). There are 15 residues in the CDR3. CDR3 sequence: CASSLASQGTAPLHF. CDR3 coding DNA: TGTGCCAGCAGCTTGGCTTCACAGGGGACGGCCCCCCTCCACTTT.

This clonotype was found many times. The V and J genes are TRBV28 and TRBJ2-2, with 7 bases that match TRBD1. The CDR3 covers 14 residues. The V and J ends lost 8 bases and 1 base, in that order; junction bases with no gene match: 4. CDR1 and CDR2 from the germline V gene are MDHEN and SYDVKM. For the CDR3, the DNA is TGTGCCAGCGGGACAGCCAGGAACACCGGGGAGCTGTTTTTT. Residues: CASGTARNTGELFF.

This clonotype turned up a few times. The chain combines TRBV28 with TRBJ1-2, with TRBD1 as a possible D gene (6 bases). The CDR3 length is 13 residues. Germline-derived CDR1 and CDR2 are MDHEN and SYDVKM. V lost 8 bases and J lost 4, with 14 bases in between. CDR3 DNA: TGTGCCAGCCTTGGGGGGCGCGGCTATGGCTACACCTTC. It translates to CASLGGRGYGYTF.

The table lists this clonotype with a few counts. The rearrangement uses TRBV7-2 and TRBJ2-7, with D tentatively TRBD1 (6 bases). Trimming cost V 2 bases and J 1 base, with 12 bases left between them. Germline CDR1 SGHTA, CDR2 FQGNSA. The CDR3 runs 15 residues. This chain's CDR3 is CASSLREQGSYEQYF. The CDR3 DNA reads as TGTGCCAGCAGCTTAAGGGAACAGGGTTCCTACGAGCAGTACTTC.